This TCR beta chain was retrieved from a study of blood T cells in healthy people across ages. Regarding the study as a whole: Possibly, changes in expanded clonotypes were confounded because donor CMV status was unknown. Naive CD4+ cell counts and diversity both ran higher in long-lived than in aged donors.

The authors ran a second PCR of 7 to 11 cycles using a sample-barcoded 5' primer and a J-beta primer mix. TCRdb re-called the 5' RACE reads with MiXCR, one entry per CDR3 protein. The data show about 970,000 distinct CDR3 sequences, roughly 50% seen once. Sample donors were healthy Caucasian individuals that came from Russia, aged 6 to 90. Germline assignment: CDR1 MNHNS and CDR2 SASEGT. V was clipped by 2 bases and J by 5 bases, with 10 bases between them. There are 14 residues in the CDR3. Worth noting for this clonotype: Its antigen remains unknown.

The chain couples TRBV6-1 to TRBJ1-5; maybe TRBD1 (5 bases). What was sequenced was blood. The TCR comes from a woman aged 55-69 years in good health. CDR3 DNA: TGTGCCAGCAGTGAAAGAGGGGATGATCAGCCCCAGCATTTT. It is translated as CASSERGDDQPQHF.